The text below deals with one TCR beta chain. Its specificity is unknown. This sample was taken from a study of T cell repertoires in cytomegalovirus infection. The CDR3 loop spans 16 amino acids. Germline V CDR1 and CDR2: SGHTA, FQGNSA. V was clipped by 0 bases and J by 3 bases; unmatched bases: 4. One entry per CDR3 protein, called by TCRdb with MiXCR from the reads. The data contain roughly 700,000 distinct CDR3 sequences, roughly 30% of them seen just once; the ten biggest clones take up 15% to 20%. The clonotype was recovered from a human donor in good health (CMV status not recorded). Some clones in this sample may be carry-over from other donors' samples. The sequences come from cultured PBMCs, collected from culture after CMV antigen stimulation. The rearrangement uses TRBV7-2 and TRBJ2-1; 8 nucleotides match TRBD2. DNA for the CDR3: TGTGCCAGCAGCTTAGCCGGGACTAGTATCTACAATGAGCAGTTCTTC. It is translated as CASSLAGTSIYNEQFF.